Below are 10 T cell receptor beta chains sequenced from a single sample in a study of identifying expanded T cells in peripheral blood. Clones were sequenced by immunoSEQ multiplex PCR, and TCRdb holds only the in-frame ones, with some missing. The table lists some 65,000 clones, around 83% of them singletons. The sequenced material came from blood. All receptors derive from a person aged 18 to 75 in good health.

The V call is TRBV19, the J call TRBJ2-7; D is possibly TRBD2 (6 bases). The V and J ends lost 4 bases and 3 bases respectively, with 16 bases between them. The CDR3 loop spans 15 amino acids. From germline, CDR1 is LNHDA and CDR2 SQIVND (reference sequence). CDR3 coding DNA: TGTGCCAGTAGTACCGGTTGGGGGGTTGTCTACGAGCAGTACTTC. It is translated as CASSTGWGVVYEQYF.

This clone was picked up a small number of times. V and J are TRBV15 and TRBJ1-5, with D possibly being TRBD1 (6 bases). Trimming left V 8 bases short and J 2 bases short, with 16 bases between. CDR1 and CDR2 (germline): LNHNV, YYDKDF (reference sequence). The CDR3 has 15 residues. The CDR3 protein is CATASQGRGNQPQHF. Here the CDR3 DNA reads TGTGCCACCGCCTCACAGGGTAGAGGCAATCAGCCCCAGCATTTT.

The chain is built from TRBV7-6 and TRBJ2-1, with D perhaps TRBD1 (5 bases). Germline V lookup: CDR1 SGHVS, CDR2 FNYEAQ. The V gene lost 5 bases and the J gene lost 0 bases, with 11 bases spanning the gap. The CDR3 has 15 amino acids. The CDR3 sequence is CASSDRQSSYNEQFF. CDR3 coding DNA: TGTGCCAGCAGCGACCGACAGAGCTCCTACAATGAGCAGTTCTTC.

The chain recombines TRBV5-6 with TRBJ1-2; TRBD1 matches at 9 bases. The V and J ends lost 5 bases and 5 bases, in that order; junction bases with no gene match: 16. This CDR3 has 17 residues. Germline V lookup: CDR1 SGHDT, CDR2 YYEEEE. The CDR3 spells CASSYPGGQGNLYGYTF. The CDR3 DNA is TGTGCCAGCAGTTACCCTGGCGGACAGGGGAACCTTTATGGCTACACCTTC.

The J gene is TRBJ1-6, the V gene TRBV30, with 7 positions matching TRBD1. The CDR3 is made up of 15 amino acids. With V trimmed by 3 bases and J by 7 bases, 9 bases remained unmatched. Germline loops: CDR1 GTSNPN, CDR2 SVGIG (reference sequence). CDR3 sequence: CAWRRSEQGNSPLHF. The CDR3 DNA reads as TGTGCCTGGAGGCGTTCGGAACAGGGGAATTCACCCCTCCACTTT. Filled out from reference TRBV30 and TRBJ1-6, the complete variable domain reads SQTIHQWPATLVQPVGSPLSLECTVEGTSNPNLYWYRQAAGRGLQLLFYSVGIGQISSEVPQNLSASRPQDRQFILSSKKLLLSDSGFYLCAWRRSEQGNSPLHFGNGTRLTVT.

The chain combines TRBV6-1 with TRBJ2-5, with 7 bases aligning to TRBD2. V trimming: 1 base; J trimming: 4 bases; junction bases outside the gene matches: 9. The germline gives CDR1 MNHNS, CDR2 SASEGT. The CDR3 is made up of 16 amino acids. The CDR3 nucleotides read TGTGCCAGCAGTGAAGAAGCCGACGGGGGGTTAGAGACCCAGTACTTC. Translating gives CASSEEADGGLETQYF.

The CDR3 DNA is TGTGCCAGCAGCCGGACTAGCGGGAGCAGGACCCAGTACTTC. Translating gives CASSRTSGSRTQYF. V gene TRBV7-2 combines with J gene TRBJ2-5; 13 bases line up with TRBD2. Germline assignment: CDR1 SGHTA and CDR2 FQGNSA. The CDR3 totals 14 residues. Germline trimming cut 5 bases from V and 7 bases from J; bases unmatched to any gene: 4.

The chain is built from TRBV18 and TRBJ2-7; D tentatively fits TRBD1 or TRBD2 (5 bases each). CDR3 size: 12 residues. V dropped 2 bases and J dropped 7 bases, with 9 bases sitting between them. Germline CDR1 is KGHSH and CDR2 is LQKENI. Here the CDR3 DNA reads TGTGCCAGCTCACCAGGGGGAAGAGAGCAGTACTTC. It yields the protein CASSPGGREQYF.

CDR3 sequence (DNA): TGTGCCAGCAGCCGGACCCGGACTAGCGACGAGCAGTACTTC. Protein: CASSRTRTSDEQYF. J is TRBJ2-7 and V is TRBV6-1; 9 positions match TRBD2. CDR3 size: 14 residues. Trimming cost V 6 bases and J 5 bases; bases outside gene matches: 8. Germline loops: CDR1 MNHNS, CDR2 SASEGT.

V and J are TRBV29-1 and TRBJ2-6; D unresolved. Trimming shortened V by 6 bases and J by 0 bases, and 6 bases separated the two germline ends. Per germline, CDR1 SQVTM and CDR2 ANQGSEA. The CDR3 runs to 13 residues. CDR3: CSVTTSGANVLTF. The CDR3 DNA reads TGCAGCGTGACCACCTCTGGGGCCAACGTCCTGACTTTC.